Following are 5 T cell receptor beta chains from one sample sequenced in a study of blood T cells in healthy people across ages. Alongside a J-beta primer mix, a sample-barcoded 5' primer served in a second PCR lasting roughly 6 to 12 cycles. In TCRdb, the 5' RACE reads were re-called with MiXCR into one record per CDR3 protein. The sample lists fewer than 2,000,000 distinct CDR3 sequences, 30% to 40% occurring once. Input material: blood. Receptors were obtained from a woman aged 25 to 39 in good health.

This clonotype showed up just a few times. V is TRBV12-3 or TRBV12-4 and J is TRBJ1-3; D is uncertain. With 6 bases removed from V and 0 bases from J, the gap between germline ends came to 9 bases. This CDR3 contains 14 residues. CDR3 sequence: CASSSDPSGNTIYF. CDR3 nucleotides: TGTGCCAGCAGCTCTGACCCCTCTGGAAACACCATATATTTT.

The chain is built from TRBV28 and TRBJ2-4, with 8 bases aligning to TRBD2. The CDR3 contains 16 residues. Germline loops: CDR1 MDHEN, CDR2 SYDVKM. With 5 bases clipped from V and 4 bases from J, the junction kept 10 bases outside the gene matches. CDR3 bases: TGTGCCAGCAGTACACACCCACTAGCGGTTAAAAACATTCAGTACTTC. This translates into CASSTHPLAVKNIQYF.

The chain couples TRBV7-6 to TRBJ1-5, with D perhaps matching TRBD1 (6 bases). The germline V gene encodes CDR1 SGHVS and CDR2 FNYEAQ. The CDR3 consists of 16 residues. V dropped 5 bases and J dropped 0 bases, with 14 bases sitting between them. This CDR3 reads CASSLGDIYSNQPQHF. CDR3 DNA sequence: TGTGCCAGCAGCCTAGGGGACATCTATAGCAATCAGCCCCAGCATTTT.

The sample holds a few counts of this clonotype. The V and J genes are TRBV2 and TRBJ1-4; unclear D gene. Germline lookup yields CDR1 SNHLY and CDR2 FYNNEI. Trimming stripped 7 bases from V and 4 bases from J, with 7 bases between. The CDR3 loop spans 12 amino acids. The CDR3 sequence: CASNWVNEKLFF. The CDR3 coding sequence is TGTGCCAGCAATTGGGTTAATGAAAAACTGTTTTTT.

V is TRBV27 and J is TRBJ2-7; possible D gene TRBD1, 6 bases. The CDR3 sequence is 16 residues long. V was pared by 5 bases and J by 0 bases, with 17 bases between. Germline values: CDR1 MNHEY, CDR2 SMNVEV (reference sequence). The chain's CDR3 is CASSAVGQISSYEQYF. CDR3 sequence (DNA): TGTGCCAGCAGTGCAGTTGGACAGATTAGCTCCTACGAGCAGTACTTC.